One sample yielded the 2 T cell receptor beta chains listed below, sequenced in a study of vaccination and CD4 T cells after COVID-19 (dated by TCRdb to the early 2020s). These TCRs' antigens remain unknown. The library came from PCR. The listed sequencing device is Illumina iSeq 100. TCR sequencing of DNA from cultured CD4+ T cells used the Oncomine TCR Beta short-read assay at the Johns Hopkins FTIC core. The raw public data were reprocessed by TCRdb itself: fastp quality trimming at Q25, MiXCR clonotype calling, in-frame beta chains only. CDR3 protein duplicates are merged, each entry listing the most common genes and DNA. This sample lists about 14,000 distinct CDR3 sequences; 25% to 30% were detected once. 20% to 25% of the sample is held by the ten biggest clonotypes. What this sample's treatment or condition label stands for: roughly 11-day PBMC culture with coronavirus spike peptide pools or control peptides (ViraFEST assay).

Sequenced: cultured CD4+ T cells from blood. The receptors come from a human donor with COVID-19.

This sequence joins TRBV19 and TRBJ1-6; D is undetermined. From germline, CDR1 is LNHDA and CDR2 SQIVND (reference sequence). V was trimmed by 7 bases and J by 8 bases, leaving 15 bases between them. The CDR3 sequence is 14 residues long. CDR3 loop: CASKSSGWDSPLHF. In nucleotides, the CDR3 is TGTGCCAGTAAGAGTTCGGGGTGGGATTCACCCCTCCACTTT. The whole variable domain, filled in from reference TRBV19 and TRBJ1-6, reads DGGITQSPKYLFRKEGQNVTLSCEQNLNHDAMYWYRQDPGQGLRLIYYSQIVNDFQKGDIAEGYSVSREKKESFPLTVTSAQKNPTAFYLCASKSSGWDSPLHFGNGTRLTVT.

This clonotype is classed as medium-sized. The rearrangement joins TRBV6-2 or TRBV6-3 to TRBJ1-5; possibly TRBD1 for D (5 bases). CDR3 length equals 14 residues. From germline, CDR1 is MNHEY and CDR2 SVGEGT. V gave up 2 bases and J gave up 2 bases, with 7 bases separating them. Written as DNA, the CDR3 is TGTGCCAGCAGTTACGAGGGGCGCAATCAGCCCCAGCATTTT. The encoded protein is CASSYEGRNQPQHF.